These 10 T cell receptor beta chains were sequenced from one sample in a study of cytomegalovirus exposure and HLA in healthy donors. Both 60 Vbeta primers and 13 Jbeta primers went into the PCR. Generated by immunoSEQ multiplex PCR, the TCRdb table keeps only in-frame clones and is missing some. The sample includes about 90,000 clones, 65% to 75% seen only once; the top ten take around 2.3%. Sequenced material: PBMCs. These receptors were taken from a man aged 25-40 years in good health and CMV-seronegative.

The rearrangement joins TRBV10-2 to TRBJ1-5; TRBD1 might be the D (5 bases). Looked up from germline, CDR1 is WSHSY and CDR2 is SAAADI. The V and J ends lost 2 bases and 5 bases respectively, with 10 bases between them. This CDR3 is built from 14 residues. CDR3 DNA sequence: TGCGCCAGCAGTGAGGGACGGGGGGATCAGCCCCAGCATTTT. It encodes CASSEGRGDQPQHF.

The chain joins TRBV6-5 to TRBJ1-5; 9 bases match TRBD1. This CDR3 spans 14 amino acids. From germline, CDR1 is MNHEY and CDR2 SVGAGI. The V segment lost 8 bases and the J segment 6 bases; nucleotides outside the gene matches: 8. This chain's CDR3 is CASRWRQGGQPQHF. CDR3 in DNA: TGTGCCAGCCGCTGGAGACAGGGGGGTCAGCCCCAGCATTTT.

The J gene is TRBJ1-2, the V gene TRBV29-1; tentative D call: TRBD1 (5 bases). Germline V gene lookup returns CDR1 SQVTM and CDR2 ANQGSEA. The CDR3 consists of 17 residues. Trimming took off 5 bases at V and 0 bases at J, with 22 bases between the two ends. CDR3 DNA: TGCAGCGTTACGGGTAAACCTGGGGCAGCCCCTAACTATGGCTACACCTTC. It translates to CSVTGKPGAAPNYGYTF.

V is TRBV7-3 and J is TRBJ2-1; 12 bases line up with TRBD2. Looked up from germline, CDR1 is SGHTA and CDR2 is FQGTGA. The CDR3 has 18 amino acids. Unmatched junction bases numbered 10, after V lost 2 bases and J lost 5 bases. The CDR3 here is CASSLLRSASGRDNEQFF. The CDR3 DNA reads TGTGCCAGCAGCTTATTACGGTCGGCTAGCGGGAGGGACAATGAGCAGTTCTTC.

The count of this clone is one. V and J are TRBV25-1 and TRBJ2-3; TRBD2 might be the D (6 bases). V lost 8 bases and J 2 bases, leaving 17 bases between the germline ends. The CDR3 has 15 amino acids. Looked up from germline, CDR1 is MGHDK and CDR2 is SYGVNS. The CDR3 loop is CASRWGERFTDTQYF. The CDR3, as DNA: TGTGCCAGCCGCTGGGGGGAGCGGTTCACAGATACGCAGTATTTT.

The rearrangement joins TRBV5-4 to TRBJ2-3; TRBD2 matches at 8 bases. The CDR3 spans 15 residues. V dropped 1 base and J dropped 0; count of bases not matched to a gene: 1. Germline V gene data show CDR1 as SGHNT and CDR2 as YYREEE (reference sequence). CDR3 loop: CASSLRGGSTDTQYF. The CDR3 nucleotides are TGTGCCAGCAGCTTGCGCGGGGGGAGCACAGATACGCAGTATTTT.

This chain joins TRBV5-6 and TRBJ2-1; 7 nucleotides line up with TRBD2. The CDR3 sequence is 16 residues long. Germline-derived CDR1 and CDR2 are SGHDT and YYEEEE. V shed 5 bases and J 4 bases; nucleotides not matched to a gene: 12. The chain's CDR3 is CASSHAMASGYNEQFF. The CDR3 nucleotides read TGTGCCAGCAGTCACGCAATGGCTAGCGGTTACAATGAGCAGTTCTTC.

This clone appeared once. For the CDR3, the DNA is TGTGCCAGCAGCTTAAGTCAAGGGCAGCGAGGGTCGAACACCGGGGAGCTGTTTTTT. Translation gives CASSLSQGQRGSNTGELFF. The rearrangement uses TRBV7-3 and TRBJ2-2; D possibly corresponds to TRBD2 (5 bases). CDR1 and CDR2 (germline): SGHTA, FQGTGA. The CDR3 is 19 amino acids. V shed 1 base and J shed 0 bases, with 18 bases lying between them.

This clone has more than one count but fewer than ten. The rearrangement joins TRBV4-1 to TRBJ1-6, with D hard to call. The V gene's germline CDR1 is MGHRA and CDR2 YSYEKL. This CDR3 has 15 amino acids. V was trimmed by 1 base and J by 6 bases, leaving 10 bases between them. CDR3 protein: CASSQVTSGNSPLHF. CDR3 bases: TGCGCCAGCAGCCAAGTAACATCAGGTAATTCACCCCTCCACTTT.

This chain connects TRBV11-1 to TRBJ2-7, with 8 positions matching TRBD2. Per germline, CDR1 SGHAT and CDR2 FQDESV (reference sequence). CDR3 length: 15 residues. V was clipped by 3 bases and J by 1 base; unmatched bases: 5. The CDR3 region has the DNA TGTGCCAGCAGCTTCGGGGGGGCCCCATCCTACGAGCAGTACTTC. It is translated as CASSFGGAPSYEQYF.